These 5 T cell receptor beta chains originate from one sample sequenced in a study. TCRdb itself ran the RT-PCR reads through MiXCR, one entry per CDR3 protein. The sample includes hundreds of thousands of distinct CDR3 sequences, 11% to 15% of them seen just once. What was sequenced was memory CD4+ T cells from blood. These receptors all stem from a female donor in good health, serving as a healthy control.

The chain employs TRBV10-1 and TRBJ2-3, with D uncertain. This CDR3 is built from 13 residues. Germline CDR1 reads WNHNN; CDR2 reads SYGVQD (reference sequence). Trimming cost V 2 bases and J 2 bases, with 5 bases left between them. CDR3: CASSEANTDTQYF. CDR3 DNA: TGCGCCAGCAGTGAGGCAAACACAGATACGCAGTATTTT.

This clonotype was detected a few times. The chain recombines TRBV7-9 with TRBJ2-5, with 12 bases identical to TRBD2. Trimming cost V 5 bases and J 5 bases; bases outside gene matches: 9. Germline V gives CDR1 SEHNR, CDR2 FQNEAQ (reference sequence). CDR3 size: 16 residues. For the CDR3, the DNA is TGTGCCAGCAGCCCTCGGACTAGCGGGGCCACGGAGACCCAGTACTTC. Protein sequence: CASSPRTSGATETQYF.

The sample holds many counts of this clonotype. This chain joins TRBV15 and TRBJ2-3; 9 nucleotides agree with TRBD1. CDR1 and CDR2 from the germline V gene are LNHNV and YYDKDF (reference sequence). This CDR3 has 13 amino acids. J gave up 7 bases and V 3 bases, and 2 bases lay outside the gene matches. CDR3 amino acids: CATSRDRGNTQYF. CDR3 DNA sequence: TGTGCCACCAGCAGGGACAGGGGAAATACGCAGTATTTT.

There are a few counts of this clonotype. This chain links TRBV10-3 with TRBJ2-5; a possible D gene is TRBD1 (6 bases). The germline V gene encodes CDR1 ENHRY and CDR2 SYGVKD. The CDR3 runs to 12 residues. V lost 3 bases and J lost 8, with 10 bases in between. As DNA, the CDR3 is TGTGCCATCAGTGACTCCGGGACAACCCAGTACTTC. Protein sequence: CAISDSGTTQYF.

This clonotype appeared a few times. The chain joins TRBV12-3 or TRBV12-4 to TRBJ1-1; D is undetermined. V lost 6 bases to trimming and J lost 1 base, with 12 bases between them. This CDR3 is built from 14 residues. CDR3 loop: CASSSMSGNTEAFF. CDR3 coding DNA: TGTGCCAGCAGCTCGATGTCGGGGAACACTGAAGCTTTCTTT.